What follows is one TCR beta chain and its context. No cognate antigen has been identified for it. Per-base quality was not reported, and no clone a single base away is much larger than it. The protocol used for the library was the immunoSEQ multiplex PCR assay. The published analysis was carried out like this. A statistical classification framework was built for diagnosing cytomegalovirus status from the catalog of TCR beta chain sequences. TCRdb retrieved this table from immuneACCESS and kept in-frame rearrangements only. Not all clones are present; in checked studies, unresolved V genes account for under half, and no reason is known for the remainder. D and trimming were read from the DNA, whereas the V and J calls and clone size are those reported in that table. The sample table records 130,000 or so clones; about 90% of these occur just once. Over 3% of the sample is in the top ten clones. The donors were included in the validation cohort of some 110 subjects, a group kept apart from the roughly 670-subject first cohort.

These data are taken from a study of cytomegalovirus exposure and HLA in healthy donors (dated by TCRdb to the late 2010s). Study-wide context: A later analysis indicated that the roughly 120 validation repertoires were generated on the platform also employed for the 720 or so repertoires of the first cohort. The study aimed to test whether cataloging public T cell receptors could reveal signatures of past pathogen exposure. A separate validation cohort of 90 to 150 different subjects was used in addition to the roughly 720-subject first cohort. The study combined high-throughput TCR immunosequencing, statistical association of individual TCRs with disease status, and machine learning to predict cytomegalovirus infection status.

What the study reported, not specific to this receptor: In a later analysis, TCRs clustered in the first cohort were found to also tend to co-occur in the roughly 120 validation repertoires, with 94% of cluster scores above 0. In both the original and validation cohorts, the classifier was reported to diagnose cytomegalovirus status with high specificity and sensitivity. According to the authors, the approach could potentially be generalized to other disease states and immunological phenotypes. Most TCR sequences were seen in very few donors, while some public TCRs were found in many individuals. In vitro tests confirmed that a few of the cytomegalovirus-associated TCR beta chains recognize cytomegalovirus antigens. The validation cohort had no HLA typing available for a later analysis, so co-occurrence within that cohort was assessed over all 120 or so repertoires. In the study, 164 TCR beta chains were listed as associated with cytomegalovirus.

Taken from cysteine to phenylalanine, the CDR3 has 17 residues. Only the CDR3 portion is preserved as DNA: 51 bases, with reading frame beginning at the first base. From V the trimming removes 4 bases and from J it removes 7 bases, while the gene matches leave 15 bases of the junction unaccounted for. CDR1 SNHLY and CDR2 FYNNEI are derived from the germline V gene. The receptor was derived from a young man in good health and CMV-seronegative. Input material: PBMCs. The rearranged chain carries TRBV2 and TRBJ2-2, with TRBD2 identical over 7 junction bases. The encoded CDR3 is CASSGLDPRGVIGELFF. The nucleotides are TGTGCCAGCAGTGGTCTGGACCCCCGGGGGGTGATCGGGGAGCTGTTTTTT. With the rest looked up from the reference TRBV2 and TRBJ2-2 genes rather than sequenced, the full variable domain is EPEVTQTPSHQVTQMGQEVILRCVPISNHLYFYWYRQILGQKVEFLVSFYNNEISEKSEIFDDQFSVERPDGSNFTLKIRSTKLEDSAMYFCASSGLDPRGVIGELFFGEGSRLTVL.